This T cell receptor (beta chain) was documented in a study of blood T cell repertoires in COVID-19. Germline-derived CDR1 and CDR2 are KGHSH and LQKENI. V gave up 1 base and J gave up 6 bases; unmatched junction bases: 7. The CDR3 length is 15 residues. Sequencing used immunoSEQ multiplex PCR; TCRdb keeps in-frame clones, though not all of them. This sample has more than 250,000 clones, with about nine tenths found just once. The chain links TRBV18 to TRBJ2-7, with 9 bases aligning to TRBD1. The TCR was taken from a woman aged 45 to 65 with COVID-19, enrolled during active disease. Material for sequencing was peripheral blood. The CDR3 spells CASSPRGTGWTEQYF. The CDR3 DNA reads TGTGCCAGCTCACCACGCGGGACAGGGTGGACCGAGCAGTACTTC. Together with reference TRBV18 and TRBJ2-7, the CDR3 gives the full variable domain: NAGVMQNPRHLVRRRGQEARLRCSPMKGHSHVYWYRQLPEEGLKFMVYLQKENIIDESGMPKERFSAEFPKEGPSILRIQQVVRGDSAAYFCASSPRGTGWTEQYFGPGTRLTVT.